This is a list of T cell receptor beta chains from one sample in a study of T cell responses to AZD1222 COVID-19 vaccine. Sequencing used immunoSEQ multiplex PCR; TCRdb keeps in-frame clones, though not all of them. This sample carries more than 55,000 clones, 70% to 80% of them seen once, and the ten largest clones take about 3.5%. The specimen was peripheral blood, collected 28 days after the second AZD1222 dose. These receptors originate from an adult who received the AZD1222 COVID-19 vaccine. Each CDR3 is given with its conserved first and last residue.

J,V,CDR3
TRBJ2-7,TRBV7-3,CASSLGSGGEQYF
TRBJ1-5,TRBV6-6,CASSYQDRDQPQHF
TRBJ2-7,TRBV7-8,CASSLEGRDEQYF
TRBJ2-1,TRBV28,CASSLAGNEQFF
TRBJ2-7,TRBV11-2,CASSSLELEQYF
TRBJ1-2,TRBV20-1,CSAPSQGYTF
TRBJ2-1,TRBV2,CASTPGTLTVNEQFF
TRBJ1-4,TRBV18,CASSPRQGGATNEKLFF
TRBJ1-3,TRBV28,CASKERGVIGNTIYF
TRBJ2-2,TRBV5-5,CASSLDSGSNTGELFF
TRBJ1-4,TRBV6-7,CASSYGTGGNEKLFF
TRBJ2-1,TRBV2,CASTGQESYNEQFF
TRBJ1-1,TRBV6-5,CASSSTPNRDRGEAFF
TRBJ1-2,TRBV3-1/TRBV3-2,CASSQEIRDNYGYTF
TRBJ1-2,TRBV6-5,CAATPLQRQGNGYTF
TRBJ2-1,TRBV28,CASSSLGRRNEQFF
TRBJ2-1,TRBV12-3/TRBV12-4,CASSTGATEQFF
TRBJ2-6,TRBV6-2/TRBV6-3,CASSPGANVLTF
TRBJ1-1,TRBV7-2,CASSLDRAMNTEAFF
TRBJ1-6,TRBV6-6,CASSYLQGDNSPLHF
TRBJ2-3,TRBV29-1,CSVDSGFGTDTQYF
TRBJ1-5,TRBV7-9,CASSSQGAYQPQHF
TRBJ2-2,TRBV3-1/TRBV3-2,CASSQGRGGSGELFF
TRBJ1-1,TRBV5-5,CASSFQGDTEAFF
TRBJ2-3,TRBV30,CAWSVGSTDTQYF
TRBJ1-1,TRBV11-1,CASSLDRTNTEAFF
TRBJ1-6,TRBV30,CASKGTANSPLHF
TRBJ1-5,TRBV2,CASDRDSNQPQHF
TRBJ1-6,TRBV3-1/TRBV3-2,CASSQSDRGPLGPLHF
TRBJ2-1,TRBV11-2,CASSFTGYNEQFF
TRBJ1-1,TRBV9,CASSGTGGNTEAFF
TRBJ2-3,TRBV4-3,CASSQGTGGALDTQYF
TRBJ2-7,TRBV5-5,CASSLAPGQGTYEQYF
TRBJ1-2,TRBV27,CASSYTGDRRGYGYTF
TRBJ2-5,TRBV5-1,CASSLQGETQYF
TRBJ1-4,TRBV12-3/TRBV12-4,CASRRQGRELFF
TRBJ2-1,TRBV27,CASRPGTSSYNEQFF